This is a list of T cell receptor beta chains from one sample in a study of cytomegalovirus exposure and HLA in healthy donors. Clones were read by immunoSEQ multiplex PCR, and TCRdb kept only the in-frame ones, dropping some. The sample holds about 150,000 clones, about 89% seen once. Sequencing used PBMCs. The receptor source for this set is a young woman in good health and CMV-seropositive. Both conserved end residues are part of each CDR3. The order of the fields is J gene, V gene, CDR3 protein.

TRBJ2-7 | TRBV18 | CASSPPGQGLYEQYF
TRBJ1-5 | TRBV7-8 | CASSPRQGVNQPQHF
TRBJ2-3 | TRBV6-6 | CASNLGQGASTQYF
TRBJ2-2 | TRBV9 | CASSVSTTSGNTGELFF
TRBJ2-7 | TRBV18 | CASLLLGYEQYF
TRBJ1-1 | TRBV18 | CASSSGQNSMNTEAFF
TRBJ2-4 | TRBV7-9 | CASSSYSLDGLYF
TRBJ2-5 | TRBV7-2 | CASSLTYTGAEETQYF
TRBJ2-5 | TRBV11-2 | CASSLAGGTAYFQETQYF
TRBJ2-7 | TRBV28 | CASSFPGRGRAHEQYF
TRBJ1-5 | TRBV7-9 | CASSVGQGAGSNQPQHF
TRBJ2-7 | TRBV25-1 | CASSRPGQGALQDYEQYF
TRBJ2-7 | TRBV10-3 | CAIRGQGQYEQYF
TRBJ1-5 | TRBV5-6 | CASSPWRAQQWQPQHF
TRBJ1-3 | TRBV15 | CATSRDPRGNTIYF
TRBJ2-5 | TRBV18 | CASHRGRQETQYF
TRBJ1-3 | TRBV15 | CATSAPGTASGNTIYF
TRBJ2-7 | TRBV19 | CASSISRTYEQYF
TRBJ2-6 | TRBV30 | CAWRVTRGSGANVLTF
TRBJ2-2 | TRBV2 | CASTETGGVNTGELFF
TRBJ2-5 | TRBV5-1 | CASSLAAGVQETQYF
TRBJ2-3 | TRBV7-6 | CASSLGGRAVLTDTQYF
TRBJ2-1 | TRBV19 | CASGSYNEQFF
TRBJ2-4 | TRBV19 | CASRRTGGYIQYF
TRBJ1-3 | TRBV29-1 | CSVDRGISGNTIYF
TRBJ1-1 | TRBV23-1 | CASSQSRCGGKTEAFF
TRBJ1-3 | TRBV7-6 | CASSPLQGPGNTIYF
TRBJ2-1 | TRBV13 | CASAGLAGGNEQFF
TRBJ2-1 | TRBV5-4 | CASRISGGRWNEQFF
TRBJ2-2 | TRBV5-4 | CASSLRRGDTGELFF
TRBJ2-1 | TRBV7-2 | CASRNRDYYNEQFF
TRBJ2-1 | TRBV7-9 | CASSLELAGVVSNEQFF
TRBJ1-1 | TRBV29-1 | CSVVRSTGTGGEAFF
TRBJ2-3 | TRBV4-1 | CASSQRSEDTQYF
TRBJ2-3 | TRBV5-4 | CASSLLAGGGDTQYF
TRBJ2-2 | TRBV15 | CATSRVYVRNTGELFF
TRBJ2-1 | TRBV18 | CASSPILATYNEQFF
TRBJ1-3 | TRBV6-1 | CASSQLTGPGNTIYF
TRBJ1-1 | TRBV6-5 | CASSYFRGRTEAFF
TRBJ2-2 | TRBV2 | CASSEEWVAGELFF
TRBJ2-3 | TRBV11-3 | CASSQRERGDTQYF
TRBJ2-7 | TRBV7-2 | CASSPKTTGGVFPLGEQYF